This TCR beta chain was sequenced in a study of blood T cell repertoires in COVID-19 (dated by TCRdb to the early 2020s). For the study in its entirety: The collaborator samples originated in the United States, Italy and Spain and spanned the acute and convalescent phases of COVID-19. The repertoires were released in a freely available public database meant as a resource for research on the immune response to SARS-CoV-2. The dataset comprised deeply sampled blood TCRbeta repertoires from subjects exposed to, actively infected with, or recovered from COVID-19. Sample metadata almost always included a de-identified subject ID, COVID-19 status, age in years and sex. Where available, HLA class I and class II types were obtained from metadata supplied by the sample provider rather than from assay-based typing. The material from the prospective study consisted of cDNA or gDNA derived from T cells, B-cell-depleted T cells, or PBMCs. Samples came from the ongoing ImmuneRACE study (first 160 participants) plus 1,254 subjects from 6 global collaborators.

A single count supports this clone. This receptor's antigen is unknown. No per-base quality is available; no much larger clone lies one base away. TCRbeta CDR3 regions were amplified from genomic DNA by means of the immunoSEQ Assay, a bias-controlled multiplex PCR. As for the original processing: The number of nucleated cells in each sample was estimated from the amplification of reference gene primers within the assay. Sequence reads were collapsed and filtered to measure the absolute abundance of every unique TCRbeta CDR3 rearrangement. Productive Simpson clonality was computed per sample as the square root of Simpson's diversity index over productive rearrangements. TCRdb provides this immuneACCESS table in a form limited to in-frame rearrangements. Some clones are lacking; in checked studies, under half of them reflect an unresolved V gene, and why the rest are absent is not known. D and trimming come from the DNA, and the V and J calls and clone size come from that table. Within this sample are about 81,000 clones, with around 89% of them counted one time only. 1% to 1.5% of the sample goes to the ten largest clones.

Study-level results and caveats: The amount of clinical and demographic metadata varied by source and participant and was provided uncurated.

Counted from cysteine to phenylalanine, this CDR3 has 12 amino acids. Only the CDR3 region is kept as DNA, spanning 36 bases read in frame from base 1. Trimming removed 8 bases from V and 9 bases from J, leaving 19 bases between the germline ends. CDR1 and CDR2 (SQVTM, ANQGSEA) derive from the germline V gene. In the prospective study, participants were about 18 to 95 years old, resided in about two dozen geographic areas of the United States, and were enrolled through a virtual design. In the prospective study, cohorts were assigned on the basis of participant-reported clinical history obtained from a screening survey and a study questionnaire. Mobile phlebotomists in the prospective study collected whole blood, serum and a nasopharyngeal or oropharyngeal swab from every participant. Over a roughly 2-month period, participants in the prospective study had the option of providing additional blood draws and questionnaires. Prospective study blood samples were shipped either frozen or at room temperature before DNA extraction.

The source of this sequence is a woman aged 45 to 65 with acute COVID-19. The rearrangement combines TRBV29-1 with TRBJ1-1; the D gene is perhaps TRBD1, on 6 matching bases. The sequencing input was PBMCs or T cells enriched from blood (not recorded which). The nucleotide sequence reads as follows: TGCAGCCCCCGGGACACCGGGGGGCAAGCTTTCTTT. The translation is CSPRDTGGQAFF.